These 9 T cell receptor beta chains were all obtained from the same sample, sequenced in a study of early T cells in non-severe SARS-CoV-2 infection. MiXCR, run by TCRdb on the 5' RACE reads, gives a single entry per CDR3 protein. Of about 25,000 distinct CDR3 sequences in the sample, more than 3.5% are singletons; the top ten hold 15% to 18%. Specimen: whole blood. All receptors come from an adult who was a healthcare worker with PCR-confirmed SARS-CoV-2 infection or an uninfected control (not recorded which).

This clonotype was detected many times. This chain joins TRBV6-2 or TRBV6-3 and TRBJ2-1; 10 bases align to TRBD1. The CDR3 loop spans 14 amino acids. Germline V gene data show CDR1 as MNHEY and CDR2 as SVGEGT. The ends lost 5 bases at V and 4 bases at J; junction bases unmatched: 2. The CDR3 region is CASSKGQGYNEQFF. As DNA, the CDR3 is TGTGCCAGCAGTAAGGGACAGGGGTACAATGAGCAGTTCTTC.

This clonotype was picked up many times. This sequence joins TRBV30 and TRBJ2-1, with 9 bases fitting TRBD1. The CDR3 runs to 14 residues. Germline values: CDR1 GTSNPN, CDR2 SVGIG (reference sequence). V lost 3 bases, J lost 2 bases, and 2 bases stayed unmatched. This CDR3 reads CAWSRQGAYNEQFF. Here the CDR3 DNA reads TGTGCCTGGAGCAGACAGGGGGCCTACAATGAGCAGTTCTTC.

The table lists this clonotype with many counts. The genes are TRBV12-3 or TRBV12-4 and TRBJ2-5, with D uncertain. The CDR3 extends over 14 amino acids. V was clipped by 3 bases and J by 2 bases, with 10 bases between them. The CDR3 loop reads CASSFPHTQETQYF. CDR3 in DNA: TGTGCCAGCAGTTTTCCCCACACTCAAGAGACCCAGTACTTC.

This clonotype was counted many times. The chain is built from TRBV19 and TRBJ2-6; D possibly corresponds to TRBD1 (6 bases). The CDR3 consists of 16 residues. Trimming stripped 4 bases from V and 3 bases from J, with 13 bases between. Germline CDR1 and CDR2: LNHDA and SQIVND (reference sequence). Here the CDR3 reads CASSSMTGSGANVLTF. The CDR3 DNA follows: TGTGCCAGTAGTAGTATGACAGGTAGTGGGGCCAACGTCCTGACTTTC. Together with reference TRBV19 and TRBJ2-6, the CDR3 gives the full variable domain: DGGITQSPKYLFRKEGQNVTLSCEQNLNHDAMYWYRQDPGQGLRLIYYSQIVNDFQKGDIAEGYSVSREKKESFPLTVTSAQKNPTAFYLCASSSMTGSGANVLTFGAGSRLTVL.

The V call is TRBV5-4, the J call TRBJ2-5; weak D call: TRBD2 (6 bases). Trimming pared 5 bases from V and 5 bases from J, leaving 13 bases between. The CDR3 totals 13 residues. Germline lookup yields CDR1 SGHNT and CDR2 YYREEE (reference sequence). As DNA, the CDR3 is TGTGCCAGCAGTCCCGGGGGAAGGGAGACCCAGTACTTC. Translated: CASSPGGRETQYF.

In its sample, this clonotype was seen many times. The CDR3 DNA reads TGTGCCAGCAGCCAACTAGCGGGGGACACCGGGGAGCTGTTTTTT. Amino acid sequence: CASSQLAGDTGELFF. The gene calls are TRBV4-2 and TRBJ2-2; 10 bases are a match to TRBD2. Germline values: CDR1 LGHNA, CDR2 YNFKEQ. The trim removed 2 bases at V and 3 bases at J, leaving 0 bases unmatched. The CDR3 contains 15 residues.

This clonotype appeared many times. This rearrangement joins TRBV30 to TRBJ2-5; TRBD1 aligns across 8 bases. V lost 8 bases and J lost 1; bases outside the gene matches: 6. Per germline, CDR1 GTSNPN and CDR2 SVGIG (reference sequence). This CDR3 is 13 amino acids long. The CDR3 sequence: CANNTGGQETQYF. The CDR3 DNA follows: TGTGCCAATAATACAGGGGGCCAAGAGACCCAGTACTTC.

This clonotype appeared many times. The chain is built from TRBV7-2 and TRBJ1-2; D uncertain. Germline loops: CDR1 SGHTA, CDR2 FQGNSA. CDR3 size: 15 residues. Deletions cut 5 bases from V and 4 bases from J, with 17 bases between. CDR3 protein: CASSLSPDGSYGYTF. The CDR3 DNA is TGTGCCAGCAGCCTATCTCCCGATGGCAGCTATGGCTACACCTTC.

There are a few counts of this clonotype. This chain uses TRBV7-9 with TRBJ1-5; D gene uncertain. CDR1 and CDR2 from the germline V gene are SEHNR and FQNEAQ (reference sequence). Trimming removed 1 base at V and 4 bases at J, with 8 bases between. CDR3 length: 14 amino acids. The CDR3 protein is CASSLVDTNQPQHF. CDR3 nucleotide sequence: TGTGCCAGCAGCTTAGTGGATACTAATCAGCCCCAGCATTTT. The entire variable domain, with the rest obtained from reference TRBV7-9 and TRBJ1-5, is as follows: DTGVSQNPRHKITKRGQNVTFRCDPISEHNRLYWYRQTLGQGPEFLTYFQNEAQLEKSRLLSDRFSAERPKGSFSTLEIQRTEQGDSAMYLCASSLVDTNQPQHFGDGTRLSIL.